This T cell receptor (beta chain) is drawn from a study of shared clonotypes between healthy human individuals. Study-level information: Donors, aged 18 to 49, were two women and three men. Every donor yielded three CD4 naive, three CD4 memory, two CD8 naive and one CD8 memory plate.

The investigators split CD4+ cells into a CD45RA+ naive subset and a CD45RA-negative memory subset. This CDR3 contains 13 residues. Germline V gene sequence: CDR1 MNHEY, CDR2 SVGAGI. Trimming removed 5 bases from V and 5 bases from J, with 12 bases in between. Every subset had its genomic DNA shared out evenly among several immunoSEQ plates. Sequencing was performed with immunoSEQ multiplex PCR; in TCRdb, only in-frame clones are kept and a portion is missing. This table holds some 630,000 clones, 60% to 80% found once. The V and J genes are TRBV6-5 and TRBJ1-1, with D tentatively TRBD1 (5 bases). The sample consisted of memory CD4+ T cells sorted from blood. Noted subset: CD45RA-negative fraction. This sequence originates from a woman in her 30s in good health. CDR3 in amino acids: CASSGASETEAFF. The CDR3 nucleotides are TGTGCCAGCAGTGGGGCCTCAGAGACTGAAGCTTTCTTT.